Presented here are 10 T cell receptor beta chains from one specimen sequenced in a study of cytomegalovirus exposure and HLA in healthy donors. PCR employed 60 Vbeta and 13 Jbeta primers. This table comes from immunoSEQ multiplex PCR, and its TCRdb copy is limited to in-frame clones, with some not included. The sample lists 95,000 to 110,000 clones, 70% to 85% occurring once. Sequencing used PBMCs. The receptors were sampled from a male donor in good health and CMV-seronegative.

The CDR3 loop reads CASNLAGDGYEQYF. The CDR3, as DNA: TGTGCCAGCAACCTAGCGGGAGATGGGTACGAGCAGTACTTC. This chain links TRBV28 with TRBJ2-7; 10 positions agree with TRBD2. Germline V lookup: CDR1 MDHEN, CDR2 SYDVKM. The V and J ends lost 7 bases and 4 bases, in that order; junction bases with no gene match: 7. The CDR3 spans 14 residues.

V is TRBV7-9 and J is TRBJ1-2; 7 nucleotides agree with TRBD1. The CDR3 contains 16 residues. The ends lost 5 bases at V and 4 bases at J; junction bases unmatched: 13. Germline V gives CDR1 SEHNR, CDR2 FQNEAQ (reference sequence). The CDR3 sequence is CASSPQDRLPSYGYTF. DNA for the CDR3: TGTGCCAGCAGCCCCCAGGACAGGCTCCCTTCCTATGGCTACACCTTC.

This clone was recorded a few times. This sequence joins TRBV30 and TRBJ2-7; 8 bases fit TRBD1. The junction had 9 bases not matched to a gene; V was cut back by 5 bases and J by 6 bases. Germline CDR1 reads GTSNPN; CDR2 reads SVGIG (reference sequence). The CDR3 has 13 amino acids. The CDR3 region is CAWETQGTGEQYF. CDR3 sequence (DNA): TGTGCCTGGGAAACCCAGGGGACAGGCGAGCAGTACTTC. The variable domain in full, with the rest retrieved from reference TRBV30 and TRBJ2-7, is SQTIHQWPATLVQPVGSPLSLECTVEGTSNPNLYWYRQAAGRGLQLLFYSVGIGQISSEVPQNLSASRPQDRQFILSSKKLLLSDSGFYLCAWETQGTGEQYFGPGTRLTVT.

This rearrangement joins TRBV27 to TRBJ2-5, with 8 bases matching TRBD1. The V gene end was trimmed by 5 bases and the J gene end by 5 bases; junction bases not matched to a gene: 10. CDR1 is MNHEY and CDR2 is SMNVEV in the germline V gene (reference sequence). The CDR3 extends over 15 amino acids. The CDR3 DNA is TGTGCCAGCAGTGTCGACAGGGGCCCCCAGGAGACCCAGTACTTC. As protein: CASSVDRGPQETQYF.

This clone was recorded only once. The chain joins TRBV27 to TRBJ1-5; D gene ambiguous. The CDR3 extends over 13 amino acids. Between the trimmed V and J ends, which lost 4 bases and 15 bases, there was a span of 19 bases. The V gene's germline CDR1 is MNHEY and CDR2 SMNVEV (reference sequence). The CDR3 region is CASSSGFLGARHF. CDR3 DNA sequence: TGTGCCAGCAGTTCGGGGTTCTTGGGTGCTCGGCATTTT.

The V call is TRBV5-1, the J call TRBJ2-1; 10 bases are a match to TRBD2. Germline V gives CDR1 SGHRS, CDR2 YFSETQ. The CDR3 has 16 amino acids. The ends lost 4 bases at V and 5 bases at J; junction bases unmatched: 9. This CDR3 reads CASSLTSGMKNNEQFF. DNA for the CDR3: TGCGCCAGCAGCCTTACTAGCGGGATGAAGAACAATGAGCAGTTCTTC.

The CDR3 loop reads CASSLDGGRGNEQYF. In DNA, the CDR3 is TGCGCCAGCAGCTTGGATGGCGGGAGGGGAAACGAGCAGTACTTC. The chain joins TRBV5-1 to TRBJ2-7; TRBD2 aligns across 9 bases. Germline V CDR1 and CDR2: SGHRS, YFSETQ. The CDR3 spans 15 residues. The V gene end was trimmed by 0 bases and the J gene end by 5 bases; junction bases not matched to a gene: 6.

The chain combines TRBV21-1 with TRBJ2-5; TRBD1 reflects the table's D call only, with no check against the DNA. The J call may be mistaken, given a closer DNA end match to TRBJ2-7. TRBV21-1 corresponds to a pseudogene. The CDR3 consists of 18 residues. The chain's CDR3 is CASSTPGGGTGRMYEQYF. In DNA form, the CDR3 reads TGTGCCAGCAGTACCCCTGGTGGCGGGACAGGTAGAATGTACGAGCAGTACTTC.

This clone was found once. The chain carries TRBV9 and TRBJ2-3; 10 nucleotides agree with TRBD1. With 4 bases clipped from V and 1 base from J, the junction kept 6 bases outside the gene matches. Germline V gives CDR1 SGDLS, CDR2 YYNGEE. The CDR3 is made up of 16 amino acids. The chain's CDR3 is CASSTRDRGGTDTQYF. The CDR3 DNA is TGTGCCAGCAGCACTCGGGACAGGGGAGGCACAGATACGCAGTATTTT. Variable domain in full (rest from reference TRBV9 and TRBJ2-3): DSGVTQTPKHLITATGQRVTLRCSPRSGDLSVYWYQQSLDQGLQFLIQYYNGEERAKGNILERFSAQQFPDLHSELNLSSLELGDSALYFCASSTRDRGGTDTQYFGPGTRLTVL.

The J gene is TRBJ1-2, the V gene TRBV6-1; a possible D gene is TRBD1 (6 bases). Germline lookup yields CDR1 MNHNS and CDR2 SASEGT. This CDR3 has 15 residues. Trimming removed 4 bases at V and 3 bases at J, with 15 bases between. The CDR3 sequence is CASSGTAPGDYGYTF. The CDR3 DNA sequence: TGTGCCAGCAGTGGGACAGCCCCCGGGGACTATGGCTACACCTTC.